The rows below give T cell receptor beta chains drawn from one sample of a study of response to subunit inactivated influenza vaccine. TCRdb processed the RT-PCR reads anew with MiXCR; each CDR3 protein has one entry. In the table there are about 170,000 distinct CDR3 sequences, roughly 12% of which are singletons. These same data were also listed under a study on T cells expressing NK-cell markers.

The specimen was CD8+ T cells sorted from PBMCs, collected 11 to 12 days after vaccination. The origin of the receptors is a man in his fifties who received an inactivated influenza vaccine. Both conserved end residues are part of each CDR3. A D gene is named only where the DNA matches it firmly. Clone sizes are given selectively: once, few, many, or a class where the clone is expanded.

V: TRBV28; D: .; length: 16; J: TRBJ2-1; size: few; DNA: TGTGCCAGCAGTTTATGGGGTATTACGATATACAATGAGCAGTTCTTC; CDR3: CASSLWGITIYNEQFF
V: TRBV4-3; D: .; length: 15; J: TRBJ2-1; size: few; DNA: TGCGCCAGCACCTCGGACTGGACAAATCTCAATGAGCAGTTCTTC; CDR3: CASTSDWTNLNEQFF
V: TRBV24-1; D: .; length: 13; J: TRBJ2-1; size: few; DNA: TGTGCCACCGGGACCGGCTCCTACAATGAGCAGTTCTTC; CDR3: CATGTGSYNEQFF
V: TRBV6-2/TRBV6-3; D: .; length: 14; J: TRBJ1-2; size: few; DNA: TGTGCCAGCAGCGCCGGGCCCGGGGGGCATGGCTACACCTTC; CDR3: CASSAGPGGHGYTF
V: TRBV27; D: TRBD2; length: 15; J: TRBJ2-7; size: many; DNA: TGTGCCAGCAGTTTATCCCTAGCGGGTGTTTACGAGCAGTACTTC; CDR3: CASSLSLAGVYEQYF
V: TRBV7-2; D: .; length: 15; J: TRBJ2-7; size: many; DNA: TGTGCCAGCAGCTTAGAAACTCACCCATCCTACGAGCAGTACTTC; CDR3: CASSLETHPSYEQYF
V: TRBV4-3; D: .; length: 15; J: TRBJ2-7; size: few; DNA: TGCGCCAGCAGCCAAGATCTTGCTAGAATCTACGAGCAGTACTTC; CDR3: CASSQDLARIYEQYF
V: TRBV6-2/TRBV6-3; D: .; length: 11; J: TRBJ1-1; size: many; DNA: TGTGCCAGCAGCAGGAACACTGAAGCTTTCTTT; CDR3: CASSRNTEAFF
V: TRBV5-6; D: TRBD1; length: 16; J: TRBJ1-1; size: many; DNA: TGTGCCAGCAGGCTGACAGGGGGCCAAGGGAACACTGAAGCTTTCTTT; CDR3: CASRLTGGQGNTEAFF
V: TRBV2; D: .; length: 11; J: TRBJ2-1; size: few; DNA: TGTGCCAGCAGGGGGTCTACTGGGCAGTTCTTC; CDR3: CASRGSTGQFF
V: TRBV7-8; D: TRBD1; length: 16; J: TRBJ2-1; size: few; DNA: TGTGCCAGCAGCTTACTCGGACAGGTGATACCCACTGGGAAGTTCTTC; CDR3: CASSLLGQVIPTGKFF
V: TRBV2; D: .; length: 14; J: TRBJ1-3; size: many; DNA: TGTGCCAGCAGTGAAAACTGGGCCGGAAACACCATATATTTT; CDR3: CASSENWAGNTIYF
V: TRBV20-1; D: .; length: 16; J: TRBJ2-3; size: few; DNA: TGCAGTGCTAGAGTGGAGGGGGCGCGGATCACAGATACGCAGTATTTT; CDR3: CSARVEGARITDTQYF
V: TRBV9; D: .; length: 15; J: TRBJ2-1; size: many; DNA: TGTGCCAGCAGCGTGGGAGGGGGGTCCTACAATGAGCAGTTCTTC; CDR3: CASSVGGGSYNEQFF
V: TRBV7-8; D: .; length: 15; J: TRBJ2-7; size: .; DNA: TGTGCCAGCAGCTTAGTCGGGCCCCCCTTAGACGAGCAGTACTTC; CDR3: CASSLVGPPLDEQYF
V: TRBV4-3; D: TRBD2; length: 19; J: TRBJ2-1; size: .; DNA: TGCGCCAGCAGCCAGGACGGACTAGCGGGAGGGAATTCCTACAATGAGCAGTTCTTC; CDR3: CASSQDGLAGGNSYNEQFF
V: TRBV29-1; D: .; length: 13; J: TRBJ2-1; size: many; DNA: TGCAGCGTGACTCCTATTAGGGCCGATGAGCAGTTCTTC; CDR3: CSVTPIRADEQFF
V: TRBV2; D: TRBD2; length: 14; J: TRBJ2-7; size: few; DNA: TGTGCCAGCAAGGCTAGCGGCGATCCCTACGAGCAGTACTTC; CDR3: CASKASGDPYEQYF
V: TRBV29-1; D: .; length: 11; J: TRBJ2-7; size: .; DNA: TGCAGCGCCTACAGCGACTACGAGCAGTACTTC; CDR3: CSAYSDYEQYF
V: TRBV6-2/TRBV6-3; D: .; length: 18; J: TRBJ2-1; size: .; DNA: TGTGCCAGCAGTTACTTGCCACCACATATGAGCTCCTACAATGAGCAGTTCTTC; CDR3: CASSYLPPHMSSYNEQFF
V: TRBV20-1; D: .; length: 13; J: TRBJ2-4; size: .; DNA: TGCAGTGCTGATCGATGGCCTAAAAACATTCAGTACTTC; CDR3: CSADRWPKNIQYF
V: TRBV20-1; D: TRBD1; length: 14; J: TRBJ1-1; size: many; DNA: TGCAGTGCTAGAGATCCTGGGACAGGGGTTGAAGCTTTCTTT; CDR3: CSARDPGTGVEAFF
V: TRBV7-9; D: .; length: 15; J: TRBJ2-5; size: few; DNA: TGTGCCAGCAGCTTAGGCAAGGACACACAAGAGACCCAGTACTTC; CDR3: CASSLGKDTQETQYF
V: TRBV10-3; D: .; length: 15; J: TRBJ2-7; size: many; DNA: TGTGCCATCAGTGCGGTGAAGGGGGGGTCGGCCGAGCAGTACTTC; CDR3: CAISAVKGGSAEQYF
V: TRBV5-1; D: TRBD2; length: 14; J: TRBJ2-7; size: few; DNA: TGCGCCAGCAGCACGCTAGCGGGAGCCTACGAGCAGTACTTC; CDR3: CASSTLAGAYEQYF
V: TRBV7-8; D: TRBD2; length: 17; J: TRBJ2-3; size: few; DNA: TGTGCCAGCAGCTCGGGACTAGCGGGGGCCCGCACAGATACGCAGTATTTT; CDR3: CASSSGLAGARTDTQYF
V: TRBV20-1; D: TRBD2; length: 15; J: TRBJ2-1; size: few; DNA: TGCAGTGCAAGTCCGCTACTAGCGGCTTACAATGAGCAGTTCTTC; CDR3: CSASPLLAAYNEQFF
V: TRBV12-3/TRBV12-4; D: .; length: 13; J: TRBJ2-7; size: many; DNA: TGTGCCAGCAGTTCTCCGGGCTCCTACGAGCAGTACTTC; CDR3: CASSSPGSYEQYF
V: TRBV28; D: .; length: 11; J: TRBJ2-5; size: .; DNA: TGTGCCAGCAGTATTGTAGAGACCCAGTACTTC; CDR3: CASSIVETQYF
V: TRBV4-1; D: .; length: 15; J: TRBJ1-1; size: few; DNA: TGCGCCAGCAGCCAAGACCCCTTGGGTGACACTGAAGCTTTCTTT; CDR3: CASSQDPLGDTEAFF
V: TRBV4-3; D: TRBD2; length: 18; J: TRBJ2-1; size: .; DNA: TGCGCCAGCAGCCAAGATACGTTCATCGGGGGGGTCGGGAATGAGCAGTTCTTC; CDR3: CASSQDTFIGGVGNEQFF
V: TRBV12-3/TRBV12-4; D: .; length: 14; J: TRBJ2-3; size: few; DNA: TGTGCCAGCAGTTTGTCTGACAGGCCAGATACGCAGTATTTT; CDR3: CASSLSDRPDTQYF
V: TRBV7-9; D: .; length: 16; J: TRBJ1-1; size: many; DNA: TGTGCCAGCATAAGGACGAACTCGAAGGGCAACACTGAAGCTTTCTTT; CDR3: CASIRTNSKGNTEAFF
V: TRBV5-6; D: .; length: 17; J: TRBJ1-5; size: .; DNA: TGTGCCAGCATAAATATCCCGGGGCCACCAATAGAACGGGTCCAGCATTTT; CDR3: CASINIPGPPIERVQHF
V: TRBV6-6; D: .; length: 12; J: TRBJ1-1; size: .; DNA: TGTGCCAGCGGACAGCTAAACACTGAAGCTTTCTTT; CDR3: CASGQLNTEAFF
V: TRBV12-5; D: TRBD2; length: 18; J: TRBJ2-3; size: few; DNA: TGTGCTAGTCCCCTCATTTGGTGGCGGCGGGAGGGCACAGATACGCAGTATTTT; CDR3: CASPLIWWRREGTDTQYF
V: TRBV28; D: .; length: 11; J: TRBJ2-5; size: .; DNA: TGTGCCAGCACCCCCGGGGAGACCCAGTACTTC; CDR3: CASTPGETQYF
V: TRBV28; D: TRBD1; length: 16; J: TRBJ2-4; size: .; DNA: TGTGCCAGCAGGACGACAGGGGAATACGTTCAAAACATTCAGTACTTC; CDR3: CASRTTGEYVQNIQYF
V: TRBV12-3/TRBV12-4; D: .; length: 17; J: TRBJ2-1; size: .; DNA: TGTGCCAGCAGCCACAACAGGATTGGATCTTCCTACAATGAGAAGTTCTTC; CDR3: CASSHNRIGSSYNEKFF
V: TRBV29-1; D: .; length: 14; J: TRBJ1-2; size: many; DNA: TGCAGCGTCCTCCTAACGGATGGCGTTCCTGGCTACACCTTC; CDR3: CSVLLTDGVPGYTF
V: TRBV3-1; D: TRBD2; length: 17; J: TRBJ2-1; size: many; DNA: TGTGCCAGCAGCCAAGATCCCCCTAGCGGGAATTACAATGAGCAGTTCTTC; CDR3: CASSQDPPSGNYNEQFF
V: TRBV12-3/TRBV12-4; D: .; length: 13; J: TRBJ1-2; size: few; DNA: TGTGCCAGCAGTAGACAGTCGGCCCATGGCTGCACCTTC; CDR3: CASSRQSAHGCTF
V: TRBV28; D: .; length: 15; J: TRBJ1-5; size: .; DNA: TGTGCCAGCAGTTTCCTAGACCCGGGCAATCAGCCCCAGCATTTT; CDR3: CASSFLDPGNQPQHF
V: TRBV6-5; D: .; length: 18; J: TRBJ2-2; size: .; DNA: TGTGCCAGCAGTTACGCCCTCAAAAGCAGGGAGGAACCCGGGGAGCTGTTTTTT; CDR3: CASSYALKSREEPGELFF
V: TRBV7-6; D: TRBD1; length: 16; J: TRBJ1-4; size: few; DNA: TGTGCCAGCAGGAAAGCTCCGACAGGGCATAGTGAAAAACTGTTTTTT; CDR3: CASRKAPTGHSEKLFF
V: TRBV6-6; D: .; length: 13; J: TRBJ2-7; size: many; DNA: TGTGCCACCAGTACAGGGGAGGCCGACGAGCAGTACTTC; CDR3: CATSTGEADEQYF
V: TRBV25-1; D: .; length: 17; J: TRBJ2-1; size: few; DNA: TGTGCCAGCAGTGACTCCGTACAGTATTCTGGCTACAATGAGCAGTTCTTC; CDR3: CASSDSVQYSGYNEQFF
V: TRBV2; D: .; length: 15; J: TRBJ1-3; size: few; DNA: TGTGCCAGCAGAATGGGTGTTGGGGCTGGAAACACCATATATTTT; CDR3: CASRMGVGAGNTIYF
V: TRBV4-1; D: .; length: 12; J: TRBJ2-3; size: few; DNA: TGCGCCAGCAGCCAGGGCTGGGATACGCAGTATTTT; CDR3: CASSQGWDTQYF